This entry is about one TCR beta chain. The authors' processing: By means of reference gene primer amplification, nucleated cell counts were estimated. Libraries were prepared by immunoSEQ multiplex PCR; TCRdb keeps only in-frame clonotypes and omits some of them. Clone size and V and J calls were adopted from that table, with D and trimming inferred from the DNA. The sample includes under 150,000 clones, more than 85% of them seen just once. The sample originates from a study of blood T cell repertoires in COVID-19. At the level of the study: The United States, Italy and Spain supplied acute and convalescent COVID-19 samples. The cDNA or gDNA used as material had been derived from T cells, B-cell-depleted T cells, or PBMCs.

This CDR3 comprises 15 residues. The clonotype originates from a middle-aged man with active or convalescent COVID-19. The sequencing input was peripheral blood. The chain has TRBV21-1 and TRBJ2-7; the table's D call, TRBD2, was not checked against the DNA. TRBV21-1 is an annotated pseudogene. The CDR3 DNA reads TGTGCCAGCAGCAAAGACGGCCAGACTCTCTACGAGCAGTACTTC. Translation gives CASSKDGQTLYEQYF.